Below, one T cell receptor beta chain is given with its context. The germline V gene has CDR1 MDHEN and CDR2 SYDVKM. Trimming took off 6 bases at V and 10 bases at J, with 21 bases between the two ends. CDR3 length: 14 residues. These data come from a study of blood T cell repertoires in COVID-19. On the study more broadly: Researchers got acute and convalescent COVID-19 samples from the United States, Italy and Spain. Sources were T cells, B-cell-depleted T cells, or PBMCs; the material itself was cDNA or gDNA.

Authors' analysis steps: Amplification of reference gene primers provided the estimated nucleated cell counts. The table came from immunoSEQ multiplex PCR; TCRdb's copy has only in-frame clones and leaves some out. V, J and clone size derive from that table, while D and trimming were established from the DNA sequence. The sample has 340,000 or so clones, roughly 84% seen once. This receptor was taken from a man aged 45-60 years with active or convalescent COVID-19. V is TRBV28 and J is TRBJ1-1; no definite D call. Material: peripheral blood. The CDR3 nucleotides are TGTGCCAGCAGACGGTCTCTTGGTGCGGGAGTAGCTTTCTTT. It yields the protein CASRRSLGAGVAFF.